The table lists the clone carrying this T cell receptor (beta chain) with a few counts. Its antigen is not identified. Method: immunoSEQ multiplex PCR; TCRdb's copy keeps in-frame clones and lacks some. The sample contains thousands of clones, over 60% of which appear only once. DNA was extracted from unsorted cell suspensions stored frozen. The sample belongs to a study of immune cell composition in non-small cell lung cancer. Study overall: Tumours were mainly lung adenocarcinoma or squamous cell carcinoma. Study-wide findings and caveats: Tumour-associated clones >0.5% occurred in approximately 31% of adenocarcinomas, approximately 74% of squamous. Lung adenocarcinomas had lower top 10 clone scores and clonality than squamous tumours.

Trimming removed 4 bases from V and 0 bases from J, with 11 bases in between. The germline gives CDR1 LGHNA, CDR2 YSLEER. CDR3 length equals 15 residues. Source material: lung tumor tissue. The rearrangement links TRBV4-3 to TRBJ2-3, with a weak D call TRBD2 (6 bases). The sequence was obtained from a human donor with non-small cell lung cancer. The CDR3 region is CASSRRLASTDTQYF. CDR3 in DNA: TGCGCCAGCAGCCGACGGCTAGCGAGCACAGATACGCAGTATTTT.